Below, 26 T cell receptor beta chains from the same sample are listed, as sequenced in a study of breast tumors, draining lymph nodes, adjacent tissues. TCRdb redid the calling of the multiplex PCR reads with MiXCR, one entry per CDR3 protein. The sample includes about 110,000 distinct CDR3 sequences, under 40% of them seen just once. Breast cancer patients provided tissue from their axillary draining lymph nodes. Sequencing was done on a sample of axillary lymph node tissue. The source is a female donor with breast cancer. Some clones in this sample may be carry-over from other donors' samples.

Points on this clonotype: This may arise from a read error, as a much more abundant clone is one base away. The chain couples TRBV28 to TRBJ2-2, with D perhaps matching TRBD2 (6 bases). The CDR3 spans 14 residues. Between the trimmed V and J ends, which lost 6 bases and 4 bases, there was a span of 12 bases. Germline CDR1 reads MDHEN; CDR2 reads SYDVKM. CDR3 in amino acids: CASSRLVRTGELFF. The CDR3 DNA sequence: TGTGCCAGCAGCCGACTAGTTCGCACCGGGGAGCTGTTTTTT. Looking up the rest from reference TRBV28 and TRBJ2-2 gives the full variable domain: DVKVTQSSRYLVKRTGEKVFLECVQDMDHENMFWYRQDPGLGLRLIYFSYDVKMKEKGDIPEGYSVSREKKERFSLILESASTNQTSMYLCASSRLVRTGELFFGEGSRLTVL.

In the case of this clonotype: Mismatch with germline at one junction end may stem from a read error. The chain uses TRBV3-1 and TRBJ2-1, with 9 bases fitting TRBD2. Germline CDR1 and CDR2: LGHDT and YNNKEL (reference sequence). The CDR3 has 15 residues. Written as DNA, the CDR3 is TGCGCCAGCAGCCAAGTCTCTGCGGGGGGGAATGAGCAGTCCTTC. It yields the protein CASSQVSAGGNEQSF.

This clonotype was observed at least ten times. The chain is built from TRBV19 and TRBJ1-2; maybe TRBD1 (6 bases). Germline V gene lookup returns CDR1 LNHDA and CDR2 SQIVND (reference sequence). Trimming stripped 5 bases from V and 3 bases from J, with 13 bases between. The CDR3 totals 14 residues. Here the CDR3 reads CASSVGGQYYGYTF. The CDR3 bases are TGTGCCAGTAGTGTGGGGGGGCAGTACTATGGCTACACCTTC.

At least ten counts were recorded for this clonotype. V and J are TRBV10-3 and TRBJ2-3; 7 bases agree with TRBD1. V lost 10 bases and J lost 1; bases outside the gene matches: 14. Germline lookup yields CDR1 ENHRY and CDR2 SYGVKD. The CDR3 sequence is 16 residues long. The CDR3 spells CATQLLTGAGTDTQYF. CDR3 nucleotides: TGTGCCACTCAACTTTTAACAGGGGCCGGCACAGATACGCAGTATTTT.

This clonotype has ten or more counts. Possible read error: a much larger clone is one base away. V is TRBV7-9 and J is TRBJ1-2, with 7 positions matching TRBD1. The CDR3 is 15 amino acids. Germline V CDR1 and CDR2: SEHNR, FQNEAQ (reference sequence). CDR3: CASSQDREADYGYPF. DNA for the CDR3: TGTGCCAGCAGCCAAGACAGGGAGGCTGACTATGGCTACCCCTTC.

Many counts were recorded for this clonotype. The V gene is TRBV7-3, the J gene TRBJ2-7; 7 bases agree with TRBD1. J was trimmed by 2 bases and V by 3 bases; bases with no gene match: 4. This CDR3 spans 14 amino acids. From germline, CDR1 is SGHTA and CDR2 FQGTGA. The CDR3 region has the DNA TGTGCCAGCAGCTTTGCAGGGGGTCCCTACGAGCAGTACTTC. Translating it yields CASSFAGGPYEQYF. The full variable domain, in which reference TRBV7-3 and TRBJ2-7 provide the parts outside the CDR3, is GAGVSQTPSNKVTEKGKYVELRCDPISGHTALYWYRQSLGQGPEFLIYFQGTGAADDSGLPNDRFFAVRPEGSVSTLKIQRTERGDSAVYLCASSFAGGPYEQYFGPGTRLTVT.

This clonotype was observed many times. One junction end disagrees with the germline gene, perhaps due to a read error. The chain couples TRBV4-1 to TRBJ1-3; no reliable D call. The CDR3 covers 15 residues. Per the germline V gene, CDR1 is MGHRA and CDR2 is YSYEKL. CDR3 in DNA: TGCGCCAGCAGCCCAGGAAAGACTTCGGGAAGCACCATATATTTT. It translates to CASSPGKTSGSTIYF.

This clonotype was detected ten times or more. The CDR3 region has the DNA TGTGCCAGCAGCTCCATTAGAGGGGCTAGCGGGACGGGATTAGACAATGAGCAGTTCTTC. Residues: CASSSIRGASGTGLDNEQFF. The chain recombines TRBV5-6 with TRBJ2-1; the match to TRBD2 covers 9 bases. The CDR3 has 20 residues. The V segment lost 3 bases and the J segment 5 bases; nucleotides outside the gene matches: 21. The germline V gene encodes CDR1 SGHDT and CDR2 YYEEEE.

Many counts were recorded for this clonotype. V is TRBV19 and J is TRBJ2-3; D tentatively reads TRBD1 or TRBD2 (6 bases each). The CDR3 extends over 17 amino acids. Trimming removed 3 bases at V and 1 base at J, with 17 bases between. The germline V gene has CDR1 LNHDA and CDR2 SQIVND (reference sequence). The CDR3: CASSMGVRGPGTDTQYF. CDR3 nucleotide sequence: TGTGCCAGTAGTATGGGGGTTCGGGGGCCAGGCACAGATACGCAGTATTTT.

Notes on this clonotype: The junction shows a germline mismatch at one end, possibly a read error. The V and J genes are TRBV7-9 and TRBJ1-2; D call uncertain. Germline V gives CDR1 SEHNR, CDR2 FQNEAQ (reference sequence). The length of the CDR3 is 13 residues. The CDR3 is CASSSQANYGSAF. The CDR3 DNA reads TGCGCCAGCAGCTCTCAGGCTAACTATGGTTCCGCCTTC.

On this clonotype: With a much larger clone just one base away, this may be a read error. J is TRBJ2-3 and V is TRBV20-1; D assignment may be TRBD1 or TRBD2 (5 bases each). Germline loops: CDR1 DFQATT, CDR2 SNEGSKA (reference sequence). This CDR3 spans 14 amino acids. In nucleotides, the CDR3 is TGCCCCCGGCGAGGGGCTCTTACCGCAGATACGCAGTATTTT. Translation: CPRRGALTADTQYF.

Ten or more counts support this clonotype. V is TRBV6-2 or TRBV6-3 and J is TRBJ1-5; D perhaps matches TRBD1 (5 bases). The V end was cut by 8 bases, the J end by 2 bases, with 13 bases between. The CDR3 is 14 amino acids. CDR1 MNHEY and CDR2 SVGEGT come from the germline V gene. The CDR3 DNA reads TGTGCCAGCTGCGGATCGGGGGGCAATCAGCCCCAGCATTTT. Amino acid sequence: CASCGSGGNQPQHF.

At least ten counts were recorded for this clonotype. The rearrangement links TRBV6-1 to TRBJ1-4, with D unresolved. This CDR3 spans 13 amino acids. Trimming removed 7 bases from V and 4 bases from J, with 10 bases in between. CDR1 and CDR2 (germline): MNHNS, SASEGT. CDR3 DNA: TGTGCCAGCATTCGAAGCGGTAATGAAAAACTGTTTTTT. It is translated as CASIRSGNEKLFF.

A remark on this clonotype: A much larger clone lies one base from this, so it may be a read error. This rearrangement joins TRBV5-4 to TRBJ2-7; D remains ambiguous. Deletions cut 7 bases from V and 0 bases from J, with 20 bases between. The V gene's germline CDR1 is SGHNT and CDR2 YYREEE (reference sequence). The CDR3 totals 16 residues. CDR3 in DNA: TGTGCCAGCCGTTGGGGTGACACTACGAGCTCCTACGAGCAGTACTTC. Protein product: CASRWGDTTSSYEQYF.

V gene TRBV10-1 combines with J gene TRBJ1-3; D ambiguous. CDR1 is WNHNN and CDR2 is SYGVQD in the germline V gene (reference sequence). CDR3 length: 15 residues. The V gene lost 0 bases and the J gene lost 0 bases, with 6 bases spanning the gap. CDR3 amino acids: CASSESRTSGNTIYF. The CDR3 DNA is TGCGCCAGCAGTGAGTCGCGGACCTCTGGAAACACCATATATTTT.

This chain uses TRBV3-1 with TRBJ2-3; weak D call: TRBD2 (6 bases). The germline gives CDR1 LGHDT, CDR2 YNNKEL (reference sequence). V was cut by 5 bases and J by 3 bases, with 21 bases left in between. This CDR3 has 17 residues. The CDR3 spells CASSLGISGCWTDTQYF. DNA for the CDR3: TGTGCCAGCAGCTTGGGGATCAGCGGGTGTTGGACAGATACGCAGTATTTT.

In this sample, this clonotype turned up many times. The rearrangement uses TRBV29-1 and TRBJ1-6, with D tentatively TRBD1 (5 bases). This CDR3 spans 13 amino acids. V lost 5 bases and J lost 12, with 17 bases in between. Germline V CDR1 and CDR2: SQVTM, ANQGSEA. The CDR3 nucleotides read TGCAGCGTTATGGTCGGCAGGGCGGAACCCCTCCACTTT. Translation: CSVMVGRAEPLHF.

This clonotype was seen many times. The junction and the germline gene differ at one end; a read error may be behind it. This sequence joins TRBV9 and TRBJ2-3; a weak D match, TRBD2 (5 bases). CDR1 is SGDLS and CDR2 is YYNGEE in the germline V gene. The CDR3 is 12 residues long. For the CDR3, the DNA is TGTGCCAGCAGCGTAGCGAGGGATAGGCAGTATTTT. Residues: CASSVARDRQYF.

Ten or more counts support this clonotype. The chain carries TRBV7-3 and TRBJ2-5; a weak D match, TRBD1 (6 bases). The V gene's germline CDR1 is SGHTA and CDR2 FQGTGA. Trimming took 0 bases from V and 2 from J, leaving 10 bases between them. The length of the CDR3 is 15 residues. CDR3 nucleotides: TGTGCCAGCAGCTTAACCCCGGACAGTCAAGAGACCCAGTACTTC. Encoded protein: CASSLTPDSQETQYF. Together with reference TRBV7-3 and TRBJ2-5, the CDR3 gives the full variable domain: GAGVSQTPSNKVTEKGKYVELRCDPISGHTALYWYRQSLGQGPEFLIYFQGTGAADDSGLPNDRFFAVRPEGSVSTLKIQRTERGDSAVYLCASSLTPDSQETQYFGPGTRLLVL.

The rearrangement uses TRBV4-1 and TRBJ1-2; 8 nucleotides match TRBD1. V lost 4 bases and J lost 1; bases outside the gene matches: 5. CDR1 and CDR2 (germline): MGHRA, YSYEKL. This CDR3 spans 15 amino acids. CDR3 in amino acids: CASSPSDRVNYGYTF. The CDR3 DNA is TGCGCCAGCAGCCCCTCGGACAGGGTTAACTATGGCTACACCTTC.

The rearrangement uses TRBV20-1 and TRBJ2-5; 13 nucleotides align to TRBD2. The CDR3 has 13 amino acids. The germline gives CDR1 DFQATT, CDR2 SNEGSKA (reference sequence). Unmatched junction bases numbered 4, after V lost 6 bases and J lost 6 bases. The CDR3 loop is CSAWTSGGKTQYF. In DNA, the CDR3 is TGCAGTGCGTGGACTAGCGGGGGAAAGACCCAGTACTTC.

This clonotype came up once. CDR3 in amino acids: CASSISGGGYEQYF. The CDR3, as DNA: TGTGCCAGTAGTATATCCGGGGGAGGCTACGAGCAGTACTTC. The V and J genes are TRBV19 and TRBJ2-7, with a weak D call TRBD2 (6 bases). From germline, CDR1 is LNHDA and CDR2 SQIVND (reference sequence). The CDR3 runs to 14 residues. The ends were cut back, 2 bases at V and 3 bases at J, with 11 bases in the middle.

The genes are TRBV5-4 and TRBJ1-1; TRBD1 might be the D (6 bases). V lost 1 base and J 0 bases, leaving 10 bases between the germline ends. Germline loops: CDR1 SGHNT, CDR2 YYREEE (reference sequence). The CDR3 has 15 amino acids. CDR3 amino acids: CASSLKGQMNTEAFF. In DNA, the CDR3 is TGTGCCAGCAGCTTGAAGGGACAAATGAACACTGAAGCTTTCTTT.

In this sample, this clonotype turned up a few times. The chain employs TRBV10-1 and TRBJ2-7; weak D call: TRBD2 (5 bases). The V and J ends lost 3 bases and 13 bases respectively, with 16 bases between them. This CDR3 is built from 12 residues. The V gene's germline CDR1 is WNHNN and CDR2 SYGVQD (reference sequence). In DNA form, the CDR3 reads TGCGCCAGCAGTGATCCGGGCAGCCGACTATACTTC. Translated: CASSDPGSRLYF.

The table lists this clonotype with many counts. The gene calls are TRBV7-2 and TRBJ1-3, with TRBD1 as a possible D gene (5 bases). The CDR3 has 15 amino acids. CDR1 and CDR2 from the germline V gene are SGHTA and FQGNSA. V dropped 5 bases and J dropped 0 bases, with 11 bases sitting between them. The CDR3 here is CASSHRSVSGNTIYF. The CDR3 nucleotides are TGTGCCAGCAGCCACAGGAGTGTCTCTGGAAACACCATATATTTT. The whole variable domain, remainder taken from reference TRBV7-2 and TRBJ1-3, is GAGVSQSPSNKVTEKGKDVELRCDPISGHTALYWYRQSLGQGLEFLIYFQGNSAPDKSGLPSDRFSAERTGGSVSTLTIQRTQQEDSAVYLCASSHRSVSGNTIYFGEGSWLTVV.

This clonotype was detected many times. The rearrangement uses TRBV20-1 and TRBJ2-3; possible D gene TRBD1, 5 bases. CDR1 is DFQATT, CDR2 SNEGSKA, per germline (reference sequence). The germline V and J ends were trimmed by 0 bases and 3 bases, with 16 bases remaining between them. There are 16 residues in the CDR3. The CDR3 sequence is CSARDRVGSRTDTQYF. The CDR3, as DNA: TGCAGTGCTAGAGACAGGGTAGGGTCACGAACAGATACGCAGTATTTT.